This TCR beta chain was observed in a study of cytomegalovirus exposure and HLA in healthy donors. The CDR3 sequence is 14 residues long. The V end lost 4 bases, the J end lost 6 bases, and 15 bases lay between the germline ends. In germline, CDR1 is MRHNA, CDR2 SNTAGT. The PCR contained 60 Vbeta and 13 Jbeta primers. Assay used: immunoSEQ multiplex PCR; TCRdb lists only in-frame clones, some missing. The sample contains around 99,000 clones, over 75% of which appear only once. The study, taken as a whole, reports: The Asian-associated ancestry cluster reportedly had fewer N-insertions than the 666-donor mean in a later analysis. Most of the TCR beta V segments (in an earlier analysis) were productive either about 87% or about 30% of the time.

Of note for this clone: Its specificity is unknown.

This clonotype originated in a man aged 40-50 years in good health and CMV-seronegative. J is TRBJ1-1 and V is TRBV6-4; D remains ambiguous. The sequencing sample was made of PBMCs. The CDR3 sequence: CASSAEGGISEAFF. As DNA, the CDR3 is TGTGCCAGCAGTGCGGAAGGCGGTATCTCTGAAGCTTTCTTT.